This T cell receptor beta chain was found in a study of T cells in Graves' hyperthyroidism and ophthalmopathy. Hyperthyroidism patients were newly diagnosed, had disease duration under 2 months, and were aged 18 to 65 years. The PBMCs had their origin in approximately 10 ml of fresh peripheral blood. This clonotype turned up a few times. Using RNA transcripts as the source, TCR beta CDR3 regions were amplified. In the first-round RT-PCR of the TCR CDR3, the HTBI primer set was used. MiXCR, run by TCRdb on the multiplex PCR reads, gives a single entry per CDR3 protein. The sample has approximately 740,000 distinct CDR3 sequences, about 15% seen once. Germline V gives CDR1 SGHTA, CDR2 FQGTGA. The CDR3 contains 17 residues. Deletions cut 11 bases from V and 0 bases from J, with 23 bases between.

The source material was blood. This receptor was identified in a woman aged 18 to 35 with Graves' hyperthyroidism. The V call is TRBV7-3, the J call TRBJ2-4; D gene uncertain. CDR3 sequence: CARLKVLRNLAKNIQYF. CDR3 DNA sequence: TGTGCCCGGTTAAAAGTTCTAAGGAACCTAGCCAAAAACATTCAGTACTTC.